A single sample is the source of the 19 T cell receptor beta chains below, sequenced in a study of blood T cell repertoires in COVID-19. Generated by immunoSEQ multiplex PCR, the TCRdb table keeps only in-frame clones and is missing some. The sample comprises about 71,000 clones, roughly 89% of which are singletons, and 2% rests with the top ten. Sample: peripheral blood. The receptors here all came from a man under 40 with acute or convalescent COVID-19.

The rearrangement links TRBV3-1 (or the pseudogene TRBV3-2) to TRBJ2-7; D is ambiguous. Looked up from germline, CDR1 is LGHDT and CDR2 is YNNKEL (reference sequence). This CDR3 comprises 13 residues. V lost 4 bases and J 4 bases, leaving 11 bases between the germline ends. The CDR3 protein is CASSLRQAYEQYF. DNA for the CDR3: TGTGCCAGCAGCCTCCGCCAGGCGTACGAGCAGTACTTC.

V usage is TRBV27 and J usage is TRBJ2-1; weak D call: TRBD2 (6 bases). V lost 2 bases and J lost 2, with 13 bases in between. CDR1 and CDR2 (germline): MNHEY, SMNVEV (reference sequence). CDR3 length: 16 amino acids. Here the CDR3 reads CASSLMSGPPYNEQFF. CDR3 nucleotide sequence: TGTGCCAGCAGTTTAATGAGCGGGCCTCCCTACAATGAGCAGTTCTTC.

The chain carries TRBV2 and TRBJ2-7; D uncertain. The germline gives CDR1 SNHLY, CDR2 FYNNEI. V gave up 9 bases and J gave up 4 bases, with 16 bases separating them. The CDR3 runs to 13 residues. CDR3 DNA sequence: TGTGCCAGTAAAGGCGGAGTTAATTACGAGCAGTACGTC. Translating it yields CASKGGVNYEQYV.

This clone was counted once. The chain has TRBV30 and TRBJ2-1; 8 bases map to TRBD2. J lost 6 bases, V lost 5 bases, and 15 bases had no gene match. CDR1 and CDR2 (germline): GTSNPN, SVGIG (reference sequence). This CDR3 region has 16 residues. CDR3: CAWVLGLAGGINEQFF. The CDR3 DNA follows: TGTGCCTGGGTCTTAGGCCTTGCGGGAGGTATCAATGAGCAGTTCTTC.

V usage is TRBV30 and J usage is TRBJ1-1; D not certain. CDR1 is GTSNPN, CDR2 SVGIG, per germline (reference sequence). The CDR3 sequence is 13 residues long. The V gene lost 2 bases and the J gene lost 7 bases, with 14 bases spanning the gap. The CDR3 bases are TGTGCCTGGAGTCCCTATCCTTTTGGTGAAGCTTTCTTT. As protein: CAWSPYPFGEAFF.

The rearrangement joins TRBV13 to TRBJ2-1, with 7 bases fitting TRBD1. This CDR3 has 11 residues. Germline lookup yields CDR1 PRHDT and CDR2 FYEKMQ (reference sequence). The V segment lost 4 bases and the J segment 11 bases; nucleotides outside the gene matches: 2. This chain's CDR3 is CASSSTGKQFF. CDR3 in DNA: TGTGCCAGCAGCTCGACAGGGAAGCAGTTCTTC.

V is TRBV7-3 and J is TRBJ1-5; D is possibly TRBD1 (6 bases). CDR3 length: 19 amino acids. V lost 5 bases and J 5 bases, leaving 28 bases between the germline ends. Germline CDR1 reads SGHTA; CDR2 reads FQGTGA. The CDR3 spells CASSPGEGVGATTDQPQHF. DNA for the CDR3: TGTGCCAGCAGCCCCGGGGAAGGCGTGGGGGCGACAACAGATCAGCCCCAGCATTTT.

The rearrangement joins TRBV7-8 to TRBJ1-1; D is uncertain. V lost 1 base to trimming and J lost 8 bases, with 11 bases between them. This CDR3 has 13 amino acids. CDR1 and CDR2 (germline): SGHVS, FQNEAQ. CDR3 region: CASSLVPGSEAFF. The CDR3 nucleotides read TGTGCCAGCAGCTTAGTTCCGGGGTCCGAAGCTTTCTTT. Looking up the rest from reference TRBV7-8 and TRBJ1-1 gives the full variable domain: GAGVSQSPRYKVAKRGQDVALRCDPISGHVSLFWYQQALGQGPEFLTYFQNEAQLDKSGLPSDRFFAERPEGSVSTLKIQRTQQEDSAVYLCASSLVPGSEAFFGQGTRLTVV.

This clone came up a few times. The chain carries TRBV7-3 and TRBJ2-2; 9 bases are a match to TRBD2. Germline CDR1 and CDR2: SGHTA and FQGTGA. V lost 6 bases, J lost 7 bases, and 6 bases stayed unmatched. The CDR3 has 14 amino acids. The CDR3 coding sequence is TGTGCCAGCAGTTCTAGCGGGACGAGCGGGGAGCTGTTTTTT. Amino acid sequence: CASSSSGTSGELFF.

CDR3 nucleotide sequence: TGCGCCAGCAGCCCGCGACAGGGCTCCTATAATTCACCCCTCCACTTT. Encoded protein: CASSPRQGSYNSPLHF. V gene TRBV4-3 combines with J gene TRBJ1-6; TRBD1 agrees at 7 bases. This CDR3 is built from 16 residues. Germline assignment: CDR1 LGHNA and CDR2 YSLEER. The ends lost 4 bases at V and 0 bases at J; junction bases unmatched: 3.

The chain carries TRBV20-1 and TRBJ2-1; 10 nucleotides line up with TRBD2. The CDR3 extends over 14 amino acids. From germline, CDR1 is DFQATT and CDR2 SNEGSKA (reference sequence). Germline trimming cut 3 bases from V and 7 bases from J; bases unmatched to any gene: 6. DNA of the CDR3: TGCAGTGCTAGTACGGGACTAGCGAGGAATGAGCAGTTCTTC. The encoded protein is CSASTGLARNEQFF.

The chain joins TRBV7-2 to TRBJ1-6, with 7 nucleotides matching TRBD1. The CDR3 loop spans 15 amino acids. The trim removed 5 bases at V and 8 bases at J, leaving 9 bases unmatched. Germline CDR1 is SGHTA and CDR2 is FQGNSA. CDR3 DNA: TGTGCCAGCAGCCTTAACAGGGGAATGGATTCACCCCTCCACTTT. It is translated as CASSLNRGMDSPLHF.

The chain uses TRBV2 and TRBJ1-2; D perhaps matches TRBD1 (6 bases). Germline V gene lookup returns CDR1 SNHLY and CDR2 FYNNEI. V dropped 5 bases and J dropped 5 bases, with 15 bases sitting between them. CDR3 length: 14 amino acids. Written as DNA, the CDR3 is TGTGCCAGCAGTATATCCAGGGGACCTTATGGCTACACCTTC. Translating gives CASSISRGPYGYTF. The whole variable domain, remainder taken from reference TRBV2 and TRBJ1-2, is EPEVTQTPSHQVTQMGQEVILRCVPISNHLYFYWYRQILGQKVEFLVSFYNNEISEKSEIFDDQFSVERPDGSNFTLKIRSTKLEDSAMYFCASSISRGPYGYTFGSGTRLTVV.

The sample holds a few counts of this clone. The V gene is TRBV10-3, the J gene TRBJ1-1; 10 positions agree with TRBD1. The CDR3 runs to 14 residues. Per germline, CDR1 ENHRY and CDR2 SYGVKD. Trimming took 7 bases from V and 4 from J; bases not matched to a gene: 6. The CDR3 spells CAITDRGQSTEAFF. Here the CDR3 DNA reads TGTGCCATCACCGACAGGGGGCAGAGCACTGAAGCTTTCTTT.

V is TRBV5-4 and J is TRBJ2-5, with D perhaps TRBD2 (6 bases). The V gene lost 3 bases and the J gene lost 6 bases, with 12 bases spanning the gap. CDR3 length equals 13 residues. Per germline, CDR1 SGHNT and CDR2 YYREEE (reference sequence). The DNA for the CDR3 is TGTGCCAGCAGCTACGGACTAAGCCAGACCCAGTACTTC. Protein sequence: CASSYGLSQTQYF. The variable domain in full, completed from reference TRBV5-4 and TRBJ2-5, reads ETGVTQSPTHLIKTRGQQVTLRCSSQSGHNTVSWYQQALGQGPQFIFQYYREEENGRGNFPPRFSGLQFPNYSSELNVNALELDDSALYLCASSYGLSQTQYFGPGTRLLVL.

J is TRBJ1-2 and V is TRBV3-1 (or the pseudogene TRBV3-2), with a tentative D call TRBD1 (5 bases). CDR1 is LGHDT and CDR2 is YNNKEL in the germline V gene (reference sequence). The V end was cut by 1 base, the J end by 4 bases, with 16 bases between. CDR3 size: 16 residues. The chain's CDR3 is CASSQGGAADPYGYTF. The CDR3 nucleotides are TGTGCCAGCAGCCAAGGCGGGGCAGCCGATCCCTATGGCTACACCTTC.

The V call is TRBV4-1, the J call TRBJ1-5; 9 bases are shared with TRBD1. The trim removed 0 bases at V and 4 bases at J, leaving 4 bases unmatched. The germline V gene encodes CDR1 MGHRA and CDR2 YSYEKL. The length of the CDR3 is 16 residues. This CDR3 is CASSQDGTGRNQPQHF. Here the CDR3 DNA reads TGCGCCAGCAGCCAAGACGGGACAGGGAGGAATCAGCCCCAGCATTTT.

The chain carries TRBV28 and TRBJ2-7, with 7 bases fitting TRBD1. The germline gives CDR1 MDHEN, CDR2 SYDVKM. The CDR3 is 13 residues long. In DNA, the CDR3 is TGTGCCAGCAGTTTATTAGGGGGCGCAGGGGTAAGCGTC. It is translated as CASSLLGGAGVSV.

The V and J genes are TRBV23-1 and TRBJ2-5, with D maybe TRBD1 (6 bases). TRBV23-1 falls under the ORF class, with uncertain function. This CDR3 comprises 14 residues. V gave up 6 bases and J gave up 5 bases, with 16 bases separating them. The CDR3 is CASRARGFAETQYF. Here the CDR3 DNA reads TGCGCCAGCAGGGCTAGGGGGTTTGCCGAGACCCAGTACTTC.